This paragraph reports one T cell receptor beta chain. These data come from a study of beta chain features in type 1 diabetes. Isolated RNA was reverse transcribed in full, so expressed TCRB transcripts were sequenced. Using immunoSEQ multiplex PCR, the repertoire was profiled, and TCRdb retains in-frame clones only, with some absent. The data contain approximately 160,000 clones, about 8.1% of them singletons. Per germline, CDR1 SGHKS and CDR2 YYEKEE (reference sequence). Losses at the gene ends were 3 bases for V and 2 bases for J; bases not matched to a gene: 6. This CDR3 comprises 15 residues. The sample taken for sequencing was central memory CD4+ T cells from blood. V and J are TRBV5-5 and TRBJ1-2, with 8 bases fitting TRBD1. This sequence originates from a man aged 18 to 30 in good health. CDR3 loop: CASSWGDRLNYGYTF. In DNA, the CDR3 is TGTGCCAGCAGCTGGGGGGACAGGTTGAACTATGGCTACACCTTC.